These 23 T cell receptor beta chains share one sample of origin, sequenced in a study of OX40 agonist ivuxolimab in advanced cancers. Sequencing used immunoSEQ multiplex PCR; TCRdb keeps in-frame clones, though not all of them. The table has 90,000 or so clones, roughly 87% seen once; the top ten hold 0.33%. This specimen was CD4+ or CD8+ T cells sorted from blood, taken in a trial of the OX40 agonist ivuxolimab. The origin of the receptors is an adult with an advanced solid tumor such as melanoma, head and neck, liver or kidney cancer.

The chain recombines TRBV27 with TRBJ1-1, with D possibly matching TRBD1 (5 bases). Germline CDR1 MNHEY, CDR2 SMNVEV (reference sequence). Trimming removed 6 bases from V and 0 bases from J, with 11 bases in between. The CDR3 is 14 residues long. CDR3 protein: CASRLQEVNTEAFF. In DNA form, the CDR3 reads TGTGCCAGCAGATTACAGGAAGTGAACACTGAAGCTTTCTTT.

The V gene is TRBV4-3, the J gene TRBJ1-1, with D hard to call. Trimming removed 0 bases from V and 0 bases from J, with 5 bases in between. The CDR3 covers 14 residues. Per germline, CDR1 LGHNA and CDR2 YSLEER. CDR3 DNA sequence: TGCGCCAGCAGCCAAGATCAGATGAACACTGAAGCTTTCTTT. It yields the protein CASSQDQMNTEAFF.

This chain uses TRBV7-2 with TRBJ2-1; D perhaps matches TRBD2 (6 bases). Germline loops: CDR1 SGHTA, CDR2 FQGNSA. This CDR3 is built from 14 residues. Trimming pared 9 bases from V and 1 base from J, leaving 13 bases between. Here the CDR3 reads CASQGRGSYNEQFF. CDR3 nucleotide sequence: TGTGCCAGTCAGGGACGGGGGTCCTACAATGAGCAGTTCTTC.

The V and J genes are TRBV5-6 and TRBJ2-7; the D is unclear. Trimming removed 0 bases from V and 3 bases from J, with 10 bases in between. The CDR3 length is 14 residues. In germline, CDR1 is SGHDT, CDR2 YYEEEE. The CDR3 loop reads CASSLVGLNYEQYF. In nucleotides, the CDR3 is TGTGCCAGCAGCTTGGTAGGGCTGAACTACGAGCAGTACTTC.

The chain is built from TRBV7-2 and TRBJ1-6; tentatively, D is TRBD1 (5 bases). The CDR3 sequence is 14 residues long. The V end lost 4 bases, the J end lost 7 bases, and 11 bases lay between the germline ends. Germline V CDR1 and CDR2: SGHTA, FQGNSA. The CDR3 region has the DNA TGTGCCAGCAGCTCCGGGGCCTCGAATTCACCCCTCCACTTT. Protein: CASSSGASNSPLHF. Filled out from reference TRBV7-2 and TRBJ1-6, the complete variable domain reads GAGVSQSPSNKVTEKGKDVELRCDPISGHTALYWYRQSLGQGLEFLIYFQGNSAPDKSGLPSDRFSAERTGGSVSTLTIQRTQQEDSAVYLCASSSGASNSPLHFGNGTRLTVT.

The CDR3, as DNA: TGTGCCAGCAGCTTATTCGTACTAGCGGTCCACCCCTACGAGCAGTACTTC. Its translation: CASSLFVLAVHPYEQYF. The chain links TRBV7-8 to TRBJ2-7; 8 bases match TRBD2. This CDR3 has 17 amino acids. J gave up 2 bases and V 2 bases, and 11 bases lay outside the gene matches. CDR1 SGHVS and CDR2 FQNEAQ come from the germline V gene.

The chain couples TRBV7-2 to TRBJ2-5; 7 positions match TRBD1. V shed 2 bases and J 4 bases; nucleotides not matched to a gene: 1. This CDR3 contains 13 residues. From germline, CDR1 is SGHTA and CDR2 FQGNSA. The CDR3 DNA reads TGTGCCAGCAGCTTAAACAGGGGAGAGACCCAGTACTTC. It translates to CASSLNRGETQYF.

V gene TRBV2 combines with J gene TRBJ2-5, with D tentatively TRBD2 (5 bases). V was pared by 3 bases and J by 0 bases, with 14 bases between. CDR1 and CDR2 (germline): SNHLY, FYNNEI. The CDR3 extends over 16 amino acids. CDR3 coding DNA: TGTGCCAGCAGTGAGCTGGGAGTCGAGTACCAAGAGACCCAGTACTTC. This sequence encodes CASSELGVEYQETQYF.

The chain is built from TRBV7-9 and TRBJ2-5; TRBD2 agrees at 8 bases. Trimming took 5 bases from V and 5 from J; bases not matched to a gene: 4. Germline lookup yields CDR1 SEHNR and CDR2 FQNEAQ (reference sequence). The CDR3 is 13 amino acids. CDR3 sequence: CASSPTSVETQYF. The CDR3 DNA follows: TGTGCCAGCAGCCCGACTAGCGTGGAGACCCAGTACTTC.

As DNA, the CDR3 is TGTGCCTGGAGTGTACCTGGGGTCGAGGCCTACGAGCAGTACTTC. This codes for CAWSVPGVEAYEQYF. The chain links TRBV30 to TRBJ2-7; no clear D gene. Germline CDR1 and CDR2: GTSNPN and SVGIG (reference sequence). Trimming cost V 0 bases and J 2 bases, with 14 bases left between them. CDR3 size: 15 residues.

The chain is built from TRBV4-2 and TRBJ2-2; tentatively, D is TRBD1 (6 bases). Trimming stripped 4 bases from V and 1 base from J, with 16 bases between. CDR3 length: 17 residues. Germline V gene data show CDR1 as LGHNA and CDR2 as YNFKEQ. CDR3 in amino acids: CASSPRGEQGNTGELFF. The CDR3 DNA sequence: TGTGCCAGCAGCCCCAGAGGAGAACAGGGGAACACCGGGGAGCTGTTTTTT.

The chain has TRBV19 and TRBJ1-6; D gene uncertain. Germline-derived CDR1 and CDR2 are LNHDA and SQIVND (reference sequence). This CDR3 region has 13 residues. Trimming took off 7 bases at V and 13 bases at J, with 17 bases between the two ends. DNA of the CDR3: TGTGCCAGTACGGAAGGGCCCGACGGGCCCCTCCACTTT. Encoded protein: CASTEGPDGPLHF.

The chain carries TRBV9 and TRBJ1-2, with 8 bases that match TRBD1. The junction had 10 bases not matched to a gene; V was cut back by 4 bases and J by 8 bases. This CDR3 is built from 14 residues. The germline V gene has CDR1 SGDLS and CDR2 YYNGEE. As DNA, the CDR3 is TGTGCCAGCAGCCCGAGTCTCCAGGGGGCGGGCTACACCTTC. This gives the protein CASSPSLQGAGYTF.

The V call is TRBV25-1, the J call TRBJ2-3; 12 bases are shared with TRBD2. Germline CDR1 reads MGHDK; CDR2 reads SYGVNS. This CDR3 is 17 amino acids long. The J segment lost 1 base and the V segment lost 2 bases, leaving 4 bases of the junction unmatched. The CDR3 loop is CASSELAGGPGTDTQYF. The CDR3 nucleotides are TGTGCCAGCAGTGAACTAGCGGGAGGGCCGGGCACAGATACGCAGTATTTT.

The chain has TRBV5-6 and TRBJ2-5; 10 bases line up with TRBD2. Germline lookup yields CDR1 SGHDT and CDR2 YYEEEE. The V and J ends lost 4 bases and 2 bases, in that order; junction bases with no gene match: 8. This CDR3 has 16 residues. In DNA form, the CDR3 reads TGTGCCAGCAGCAAAGGACTAGCGGTGCTGCAAGAGACCCAGTACTTC. It specifies CASSKGLAVLQETQYF.

The chain links TRBV7-2 to TRBJ2-5; D is uncertain. This CDR3 has 14 residues. Germline V gene data show CDR1 as SGHTA and CDR2 as FQGNSA. Trimming left V 1 base short and J 3 bases short, with 9 bases between. In DNA, the CDR3 is TGTGCCAGCAGCTTAGGGACGGGTGAAGAGACCCAGTACTTC. Its protein is CASSLGTGEETQYF.

V gene TRBV9 combines with J gene TRBJ2-3; TRBD2 aligns across 12 bases. The CDR3 sequence is 18 residues long. Germline CDR1 is SGDLS and CDR2 is YYNGEE. With V trimmed by 0 bases and J by 2 bases, 7 bases remained unmatched. The CDR3 here is CASSVGLAGGGFTDTQYF. Here the CDR3 DNA reads TGTGCCAGCAGCGTAGGGCTAGCGGGAGGGGGATTCACAGATACGCAGTATTTT.

This chain links TRBV19 with TRBJ2-7; 9 bases fit TRBD1. V trimming: 10 bases; J trimming: 3 bases; junction bases outside the gene matches: 10. CDR3 size: 14 residues. CDR1 is LNHDA, CDR2 SQIVND, per germline (reference sequence). This CDR3 reads CATKLRDRDYEQYF. Written as DNA, the CDR3 is TGTGCCACCAAACTACGGGACAGGGACTACGAGCAGTACTTC.

The chain is built from TRBV6-1 and TRBJ2-1; 10 nucleotides agree with TRBD1. J gave up 0 bases and V 5 bases, and 7 bases lay outside the gene matches. The CDR3 runs 17 residues. CDR1 and CDR2 from the germline V gene are MNHNS and SASEGT. CDR3 residues: CASSKDRGPSSYNEQFF. CDR3 in DNA: TGTGCCAGCAGTAAAGACAGGGGGCCAAGCTCCTACAATGAGCAGTTCTTC.

A single count supports this clone. The V call is TRBV12-5, the J call TRBJ2-7; D unresolved. This CDR3 contains 12 residues. V was trimmed by 6 bases and J by 3 bases, leaving 9 bases between them. CDR1 and CDR2 (germline): LGHNT, FRNRAP. This CDR3 reads CASGRPLYEQYF. CDR3 sequence (DNA): TGTGCTAGTGGCCGGCCCCTCTACGAGCAGTACTTC.

The V gene is TRBV5-1, the J gene TRBJ2-5; no definite D call. In germline, CDR1 is SGHRS, CDR2 YFSETQ. The CDR3 consists of 10 residues. The ends were cut back, 8 bases at V and 0 bases at J, with 2 bases in the middle. The CDR3 DNA is TGCGCCAGGGACCAAGAGACCCAGTACTTC. This sequence encodes CARDQETQYF. Based on the CDR3 plus reference TRBV5-1 and TRBJ2-5, the full variable domain is KAGVTQTPRYLIKTRGQQVTLSCSPISGHRSVSWYQQTPGQGLQFLFEYFSETQRNKGNFPGRFSGRQFSNSRSEMNVSTLELGDSALYLCARDQETQYFGPGTRLLVL.

This chain links TRBV7-9 with TRBJ2-7; D call uncertain. V was cut by 0 bases and J by 3 bases, with 9 bases left in between. Per the germline V gene, CDR1 is SEHNR and CDR2 is FQNEAQ (reference sequence). The CDR3 covers 14 residues. CDR3 nucleotide sequence: TGTGCCAGCAGCTTAGCGGACGGCAACTACGAGCAGTACTTC. This encodes CASSLADGNYEQYF.

Only a few counts were recorded for this clone. The V call is TRBV6-1, the J call TRBJ1-2, with D unresolved. Germline loops: CDR1 MNHNS, CDR2 SASEGT. V gave up 3 bases and J gave up 7 bases, with 3 bases separating them. The CDR3 covers 10 residues. In nucleotides, the CDR3 is TGTGCCAGCAGTGACGCTGGCTACACCTTC. It translates to CASSDAGYTF.